These 7 T cell receptor beta chains share one sample of origin, sequenced in a study of blood T cell repertoires in COVID-19. Clones were read by immunoSEQ multiplex PCR, and TCRdb kept only the in-frame ones, dropping some. The sample contains some 65,000 clones, about 92% of which appear only once. Source material: peripheral blood. These receptors were obtained from a man between 60 and 75 years old with acute or convalescent COVID-19.

The chain combines TRBV9 with TRBJ2-1, with 9 bases fitting TRBD1. Germline lookup yields CDR1 SGDLS and CDR2 YYNGEE. This CDR3 spans 15 amino acids. Unmatched junction bases numbered 8, after V lost 3 bases and J lost 7 bases. The CDR3 sequence is CASSASGTGWNEQFF. The CDR3 bases are TGTGCCAGCAGCGCCTCAGGGACAGGGTGGAATGAGCAGTTCTTC.

The rearrangement links TRBV7-3 to TRBJ1-6, with 12 bases matching TRBD1. V trimming: 2 bases; J trimming: 3 bases; junction bases outside the gene matches: 11. This CDR3 is built from 20 residues. From germline, CDR1 is SGHTA and CDR2 FQGTGA. The CDR3 coding sequence is TGTGCCAGCAGCTTATGGGGACAGGGGGCCGGCCCCCACTATAATTCACCCCTCCACTTT. This translates into CASSLWGQGAGPHYNSPLHF.

The V gene is TRBV5-6, the J gene TRBJ1-1; tentatively, D is TRBD1 (6 bases). V was pared by 0 bases and J by 1 base, with 10 bases between. Germline lookup yields CDR1 SGHDT and CDR2 YYEEEE. The CDR3 spans 15 residues. In nucleotides, the CDR3 is TGTGCCAGCAGCTTGGTCGGCAGGGGGAACACTGAAGCTTTCTTT. Translation gives CASSLVGRGNTEAFF. The full variable domain, with the rest looked up from reference TRBV5-6 and TRBJ1-1, is DAGVTQSPTHLIKTRGQQVTLRCSPKSGHDTVSWYQQALGQGPQFIFQYYEEEERQRGNFPDRFSGHQFPNYSSELNVNALLLGDSALYLCASSLVGRGNTEAFFGQGTRLTVV.

The rearrangement joins TRBV19 to TRBJ1-1; no firm D call. This CDR3 comprises 15 residues. CDR1 LNHDA and CDR2 SQIVND come from the germline V gene (reference sequence). The V gene lost 5 bases and the J gene lost 4 bases, with 17 bases spanning the gap. CDR3 protein: CASSRGPQRSTEAFF. The CDR3 DNA reads TGTGCCAGTAGTCGGGGTCCACAAAGGAGCACTGAAGCTTTCTTT.

This chain uses TRBV6-5 with TRBJ2-1; TRBD1 matches 7 bases. The germline CDR1 and CDR2 sequences are MNHEY and SVGAGI. Trimming cost V 6 bases and J 3 bases; bases outside gene matches: 8. This CDR3 is built from 15 residues. CDR3 region: CASSRLAGGYNEQFF. DNA of the CDR3: TGTGCCAGCAGCCGCCTGGCAGGGGGCTACAATGAGCAGTTCTTC.

The rearrangement uses TRBV6-5 and TRBJ2-1; 7 bases are shared with TRBD1. Unmatched junction bases numbered 5, after V lost 8 bases and J lost 4 bases. CDR1 is MNHEY, CDR2 SVGAGI, per germline. The CDR3 has 13 residues. Written as DNA, the CDR3 is TGTGCCAGCGCACAGGGGTTTTACAATGAGCAGTTCTTC. It encodes CASAQGFYNEQFF.

The rearrangement uses TRBV6-6 and TRBJ1-1; 12 nucleotides line up with TRBD1. Germline V gene data show CDR1 as MNHNY and CDR2 as SVGAGI (reference sequence). V lost 5 bases, J lost 5 bases, and 15 bases stayed unmatched. The CDR3 is 18 residues long. CDR3 bases: TGTGCCAGCAGTCCCCGGGGACAGGGGGCAACGTCGTGGACTGAAGCTTTCTTT. Translated, it gives CASSPRGQGATSWTEAFF.